The next 24 T cell receptor beta chains were all read from a single sample in a study of blood T cells in healthy people across ages (dated by TCRdb to the mid-2010s). Libraries were made using 5' RACE. Reads for this sample came from an Illumina HiSeq 2500. A second roughly 7 to 12 cycle PCR used a sample-barcoded 5' primer and a J-beta primer mix. TCRdb reprocessed the public reads (quality trimming at Q25 with fastp, clone calling with MiXCR) and kept in-frame beta chains. Every entry covers one CDR3 protein and lists the most common genes and DNA from its rows. The sample table holds hundreds of thousands of distinct CDR3 sequences, of which 35% to 50% were seen once. The biggest ten clones account for approximately 31% of the sample. Sequencing was performed on blood. These receptors were collected from a man older than 75 in good health.

The chain employs TRBV7-2 and TRBJ1-5; D gene ambiguous. Germline CDR1 and CDR2: SGHTA and FQGNSA. Trimming took off 0 bases at V and 3 bases at J, with 12 bases between the two ends. CDR3 length: 16 residues. The CDR3 is CASSLAGRVLNQPQHF. The CDR3 coding sequence is TGTGCCAGCAGCTTAGCCGGGAGGGTACTCAATCAGCCCCAGCATTTT.

This clonotype was picked up a small number of times. The chain is built from TRBV28 and TRBJ1-1; unclear D gene. This CDR3 has 10 residues. V gave up 6 bases and J gave up 11 bases, with 10 bases separating them. The germline gives CDR1 MDHEN, CDR2 SYDVKM. CDR3 protein: CASRGSLAFF. DNA for the CDR3: TGTGCCAGCAGGGGCAGCCTGGCTTTCTTT. Combining the CDR3 with reference TRBV28 and TRBJ1-1 gives the whole variable domain DVKVTQSSRYLVKRTGEKVFLECVQDMDHENMFWYRQDPGLGLRLIYFSYDVKMKEKGDIPEGYSVSREKKERFSLILESASTNQTSMYLCASRGSLAFFGQGTRLTVV.

The chain is built from TRBV7-9 and TRBJ2-7; 10 bases align to TRBD1. The V and J ends lost 4 bases and 0 bases, in that order; junction bases with no gene match: 9. Per germline, CDR1 SEHNR and CDR2 FQNEAQ (reference sequence). The CDR3 extends over 17 amino acids. The CDR3 region is CASSSKRDRGGSYEQYF. DNA of the CDR3: TGTGCCAGCAGCTCGAAGAGGGACAGGGGCGGCTCCTACGAGCAGTACTTC.

The chain recombines TRBV5-1 with TRBJ2-5; D unresolved. Germline CDR1 SGHRS, CDR2 YFSETQ. V was pared by 2 bases and J by 11 bases, with 16 bases between. CDR3 length: 13 residues. CDR3 sequence: CASSFAVYNEQYF. The DNA of the CDR3 is TGCGCCAGCAGCTTCGCCGTGTACAATGAGCAGTACTTC. Full variable domain (remainder filled in from reference TRBV5-1 and TRBJ2-5): KAGVTQTPRYLIKTRGQQVTLSCSPISGHRSVSWYQQTPGQGLQFLFEYFSETQRNKGNFPGRFSGRQFSNSRSEMNVSTLELGDSALYLCASSFAVYNEQYFGPGTRLLVL.

The rearrangement uses TRBV5-1 and TRBJ1-1; D ambiguous. CDR3 length: 14 amino acids. V lost 4 bases and J lost 0, with 10 bases in between. CDR1 and CDR2 from the germline V gene are SGHRS and YFSETQ. CDR3 amino acids: CASSPTNLNTEAFF. As DNA, the CDR3 is TGCGCCAGCAGCCCGACGAATTTGAACACTGAAGCTTTCTTT.

The CDR3 loop reads CATSRREQSTNEKLFF. In DNA form, the CDR3 reads TGTGCCACCAGCAGAAGGGAACAGTCAACTAATGAAAAACTGTTTTTT. The V and J genes are TRBV15 and TRBJ1-4; D uncertain. V was shortened by 2 bases and J by 0 bases, with 10 bases between the two germline ends. This CDR3 is built from 16 residues. Germline assignment: CDR1 LNHNV and CDR2 YYDKDF (reference sequence).

The chain links TRBV6-6 to TRBJ2-3, with D possibly called TRBD1 or TRBD2 (5 bases each). Deletions cut 10 bases from V and 0 bases from J, with 17 bases between. This CDR3 spans 15 amino acids. Germline CDR1 is MNHNY and CDR2 is SVGAGI (reference sequence). The CDR3 nucleotides are TGTGCCACCCGAGAACTGGGACGGAGCACAGATACGCAGTATTTT. It is translated as CATRELGRSTDTQYF.

The V call is TRBV7-2, the J call TRBJ2-2, with D tentatively TRBD1 (5 bases). Germline assignment: CDR1 SGHTA and CDR2 FQGNSA. With 1 base removed from V and 1 base from J, the gap between germline ends came to 10 bases. This CDR3 contains 16 residues. This CDR3 reads CASSLGGRVNTGELFF. CDR3 sequence (DNA): TGTGCCAGCAGCTTAGGTGGCAGGGTGAACACCGGGGAGCTGTTTTTT.

The gene calls are TRBV3-1 and TRBJ2-5; D perhaps matches TRBD1 (6 bases). The V gene's germline CDR1 is LGHDT and CDR2 YNNKEL (reference sequence). The CDR3 is 14 amino acids. Trimming left V 2 bases short and J 2 bases short, with 9 bases between. The CDR3, as DNA: TGTGCCAGCAGCCAACACGGACAGCAAGAGACCCAGTACTTC. This sequence encodes CASSQHGQQETQYF.

V and J are TRBV21-1 and TRBJ2-4; TRBD2 reflects the table's D call only, with no check against the DNA. TRBV21-1 is designated a pseudogene. The CDR3 has 22 amino acids. The CDR3 coding sequence is TGTGCCAGCAGCAAACGACACCAAGGACTGAAGGCAGCGGGGTTAGCCAAAAACATTCAGTACTTC. The encoded protein is CASSKRHQGLKAAGLAKNIQYF.

The chain employs TRBV6-2 or TRBV6-3 and TRBJ2-7; TRBD2 might be the D (8 bases). CDR3 length: 15 residues. V gave up 5 bases and J gave up 2 bases, with 16 bases separating them. From germline, CDR1 is MNHEY and CDR2 SVGEGT. DNA of the CDR3: TGTGCCAGCAGTCACAACAGGGGACTAGCCTACGAGCAGTACTTC. Translation gives CASSHNRGLAYEQYF.

The rearrangement links TRBV20-1 to TRBJ2-5; D gene ambiguous. Trimming took 5 bases from V and 1 from J, leaving 11 bases between them. Looked up from germline, CDR1 is DFQATT and CDR2 is SNEGSKA (reference sequence). There are 13 residues in the CDR3. This CDR3 reads CSASLPPQETQYF. As DNA, the CDR3 is TGCAGTGCTTCCCTACCCCCCCAAGAGACCCAGTACTTC.

The rearrangement links TRBV20-1 to TRBJ2-7; 8 bases line up with TRBD2. CDR1 and CDR2 (germline): DFQATT, SNEGSKA (reference sequence). The CDR3 covers 14 residues. The V segment lost 5 bases and the J segment 5 bases; nucleotides outside the gene matches: 11. In nucleotides, the CDR3 is TGCAGTGCTCATCCGAGACTAGCGACCCACGAGCAGTACTTC. Its protein is CSAHPRLATHEQYF.

There are a few counts of this clonotype. J is TRBJ2-3 and V is TRBV7-2; D perhaps matches TRBD1 (6 bases). The CDR3 has 16 amino acids. Trimming stripped 5 bases from V and 2 bases from J, with 17 bases between. CDR1 is SGHTA, CDR2 FQGNSA, per germline. DNA for the CDR3: TGTGCCAGCAGCCCTTGGAACAGGGCAGACACAGATACGCAGTATTTT. As protein: CASSPWNRADTDTQYF.

The rearrangement joins TRBV21-1 to TRBJ2-7; the listed D gene, TRBD1, was not tested against the DNA. TRBV21-1 has pseudogene status. CDR3 size: 12 residues. CDR3: CATGGKSYEQYF. The CDR3 bases are TGTGCTACAGGGGGTAAGTCCTACGAGCAGTACTTC.

This clonotype came up many times. This CDR3 is CSVELGDEQFF. The DNA for the CDR3 is TGCAGCGTAGAACTAGGCGATGAGCAGTTCTTC. The V and J genes are TRBV29-1 and TRBJ2-1; possibly TRBD2 for D (5 bases). From germline, CDR1 is SQVTM and CDR2 ANQGSEA. The CDR3 covers 11 residues. The germline V and J ends were trimmed by 6 bases and 8 bases, with 11 bases remaining between them.

The gene calls are TRBV6-2 or TRBV6-3 and TRBJ1-1, with D unresolved. Germline lookup yields CDR1 MNHEY and CDR2 SVGEGT. The CDR3 is 13 amino acids. The V gene lost 2 bases and the J gene lost 4 bases, with 8 bases spanning the gap. CDR3 amino acids: CASSYNIGTEAFF. The CDR3 DNA is TGTGCCAGCAGTTACAACATTGGCACTGAAGCTTTCTTT.

Note on this clonotype: A read error is possible here, since a much larger clone lies one base away. The V and J genes are TRBV20-1 and TRBJ1-6, with a possible D match to TRBD1 (5 bases). This CDR3 region has 15 residues. V was cut by 2 bases and J by 0 bases, with 8 bases left in between. Looked up from germline, CDR1 is DFQATT and CDR2 is SNEGSKA (reference sequence). The CDR3 is CSARTGGSYNSPLHF. The CDR3 region has the DNA TGCAGTGCTAGAACGGGGGGCTCCTATAATTCACCCCTCCACTTT.

The rearrangement uses TRBV2 and TRBJ2-7; tentative D call: TRBD2 (6 bases). The germline V gene encodes CDR1 SNHLY and CDR2 FYNNEI. The CDR3 covers 18 residues. Trimming stripped 8 bases from V and 3 bases from J, with 29 bases between. The CDR3 region is CASRKQRGPSGEVYEQYF. In DNA, the CDR3 is TGTGCCAGCCGTAAACAAAGGGGCCCGTCGGGAGAGGTCTACGAGCAGTACTTC.

DNA of the CDR3: TGTGCCAGCAACGACAGGGGCTCCTCACCCCTCCACTTT. It codes for CASNDRGSSPLHF. The rearrangement joins TRBV11-2 to TRBJ1-6; 8 bases agree with TRBD1. Germline CDR1 reads SGHAT; CDR2 reads FQNNGV. This CDR3 spans 13 amino acids. Trimming at V came to 7 bases and at J to 10 bases, leaving 6 bases not matched to a gene.

The V gene is TRBV6-5, the J gene TRBJ2-2; TRBD2 agrees at 9 bases. CDR1 is MNHEY, CDR2 SVGAGI, per germline. This CDR3 contains 16 residues. The junction had 7 bases not matched to a gene; V was cut back by 2 bases and J by 6 bases. The CDR3 loop is CASSYTRLAVAGELFF. CDR3 DNA: TGTGCCAGCAGTTACACTAGACTAGCGGTGGCCGGGGAGCTGTTTTTT.

This clonotype was found a few times. The chain carries TRBV20-1 and TRBJ2-6; 10 nucleotides align to TRBD1. Germline CDR1 and CDR2: DFQATT and SNEGSKA (reference sequence). The CDR3 is 19 amino acids. V lost 1 base to trimming and J lost 2 bases; unmatched junction nucleotides: 11. CDR3 DNA: TGCAGTGCTAGAGTCCCTCGGGGACAGGGGTTCACTGGGGCCAACGTCCTGACTTTC. Translated: CSARVPRGQGFTGANVLTF.

The V and J genes are TRBV9 and TRBJ2-5, with TRBD1 matching over 8 bases. The J call is uncertain, as TRBJ2-7 better fits the DNA end. There are 14 residues in the CDR3. Germline V gene sequence: CDR1 SGDLS, CDR2 YYNGEE. CDR3 DNA sequence: TGTGCCAGCAGCCTGGACAGGGCAAAGGGCGAGCAGTACTTC. Its protein product is CASSLDRAKGEQYF.

V is TRBV5-1 and J is TRBJ2-5, with 7 bases that match TRBD1. Germline CDR1 reads SGHRS; CDR2 reads YFSETQ. CDR3 size: 15 residues. V lost 0 bases and J lost 11; bases outside the gene matches: 13. The CDR3 DNA sequence: TGCGCCAGCAGCTTGGCGGGTCCGCGACAGGGCAAGCAGTACTTC. This sequence encodes CASSLAGPRQGKQYF.